The clone carrying this T cell receptor (beta chain) has ten or more counts. What it binds is not known. With 5 bases removed from V and 4 bases from J, the gap between germline ends came to 15 bases. Germline CDR1 reads SGHAT; CDR2 reads FQNNGV. The CDR3 has 15 amino acids. This sample was included in a study of regulatory T cells in long-lasting Graves disease. Study results and caveats: Those with persistent Graves' had less TCR diversity than newly diagnosed patients.

Libraries of TCR beta came from iRepertoire HTBI primers plus Arm-PCR of CDR3 regions. TCRdb fed the multiplex PCR reads into MiXCR, producing one record per CDR3 protein. The table includes over 500,000 distinct CDR3 sequences, 16% detected once. As to time point: newly diagnosed GD, antithyroid drugs for less than 3 months. PBMC-extracted RNA yielded the TCR library. The same data also contributed to another study, on T cells in Graves' hyperthyroidism and ophthalmopathy. Per that study: For Graves' hyperthyroidism to be stable, ophthalmopathy could not progress within 18 months. In the first-round RT-PCR of the TCR CDR3, the HTBI primer set was used. Researchers found most expanded thyroid clonotypes above 0.001 in blood as well.

The sequence was collected from a woman in her 30s with Graves disease. The sequences come from peripheral blood mononuclear cells (PBMCs), collected at new diagnosis, from a patient treated with antithyroid drugs. The V gene is TRBV11-2, the J gene TRBJ2-1, with D hard to call. The CDR3 DNA is TGTGCCAGCAGCCAAAGAACGGTGGGGTACAATGAGCAGTTCTTC. Translation gives CASSQRTVGYNEQFF.